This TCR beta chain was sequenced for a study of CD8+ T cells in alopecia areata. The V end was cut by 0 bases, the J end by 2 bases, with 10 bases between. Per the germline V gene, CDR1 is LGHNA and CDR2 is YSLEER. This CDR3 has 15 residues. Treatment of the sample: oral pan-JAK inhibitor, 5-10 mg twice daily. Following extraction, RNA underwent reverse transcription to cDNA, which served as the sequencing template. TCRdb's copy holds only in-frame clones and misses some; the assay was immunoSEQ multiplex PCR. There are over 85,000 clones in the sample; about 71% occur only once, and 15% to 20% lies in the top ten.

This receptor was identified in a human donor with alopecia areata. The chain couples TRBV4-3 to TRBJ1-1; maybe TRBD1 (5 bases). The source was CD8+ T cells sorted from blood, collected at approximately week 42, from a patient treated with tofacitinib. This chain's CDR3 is CASSQDRGTNTEAFF. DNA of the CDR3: TGCGCCAGCAGCCAAGATAGGGGCACAAACACTGAAGCTTTCTTT.